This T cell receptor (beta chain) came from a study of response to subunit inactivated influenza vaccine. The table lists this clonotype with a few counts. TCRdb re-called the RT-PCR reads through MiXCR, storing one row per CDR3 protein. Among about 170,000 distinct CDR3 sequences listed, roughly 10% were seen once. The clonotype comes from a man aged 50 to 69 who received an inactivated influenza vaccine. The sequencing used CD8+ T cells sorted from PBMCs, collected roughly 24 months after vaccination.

The DNA for the CDR3 is TGCGCCAGCAGCCCCGTAGGCACCGGGGAGCTGTTTTTT. Translation: CASSPVGTGELFF. The chain combines TRBV4-3 with TRBJ2-2, with D hard to call. The germline gives CDR1 LGHNA, CDR2 YSLEER. This CDR3 has 13 residues. V was clipped by 4 bases and J by 4 bases, with 7 bases between them.